This is a list of T cell receptor beta chains from one sample in a study of identical twins. TCRdb fed the 5' RACE reads into MiXCR, producing one record per CDR3 protein. This sample carries around 570,000 distinct CDR3 sequences, 9.6% of them seen once, and the ten largest clones take roughly 3.2%. This same sample was also taken into another study, of yellow fever vaccine responses in identical twins.

What was sequenced was PBMCs. Every receptor here comes from a woman under 30 in good health. Both conserved end residues are part of each CDR3. Fields, in order: V gene, clone size, J gene, D gene, CDR3 DNA, CDR3 protein. D genes are given only for firm matches. Size tells how often a clone was seen (once, few, many) or the class of an expanded clone, and some rows leave it out.

V: TRBV4-2
size: many
J: TRBJ2-2
D: NA
DNA: TGTGCCAGCAGCCCCACCCGGACGAACACCGGGGAGCTGTTTTTT
CDR3: CASSPTRTNTGELFF

V: TRBV3-1
size: many
J: TRBJ2-1
D: NA
DNA: TGTGCCAGCAGCCAAGTATCTGGGGGCGATGAGCAGTTCTTC
CDR3: CASSQVSGGDEQFF

V: TRBV23-1
size: few
J: TRBJ1-1
D: TRBD1
DNA: TGCGCCAGCAGTCAACAGGACAGGGTGAACACTGAAGCTTTCTTT
CDR3: CASSQQDRVNTEAFF

V: TRBV7-2
size: many
J: TRBJ2-7
D: TRBD2
DNA: TGTGCCAGCAGCTTAGTCCCCGCGGGGGGGCCCCACGAGCAGTACTTC
CDR3: CASSLVPAGGPHEQYF

V: TRBV20-1
size: NA
J: TRBJ1-1
D: NA
DNA: TGCAGTGCTAGATGGACAGACACTGAAGCTTTCTTT
CDR3: CSARWTDTEAFF

V: TRBV7-9
size: few
J: TRBJ2-7
D: TRBD2
DNA: TGTGCCAGCAGCCCGAGCGGGAGGGCCAAATACGAGCAGTACTTC
CDR3: CASSPSGRAKYEQYF

V: TRBV20-1
size: NA
J: TRBJ2-1
D: TRBD2
DNA: TGCAGTGCCCCGACTAGCGGGAGGGCCGGTGAGCAGTTCTTC
CDR3: CSAPTSGRAGEQFF

V: TRBV10-3
size: many
J: TRBJ2-2
D: TRBD2
DNA: TGTGCCATCAGCCGGACTAGCGGGGACACCGGGGAGCTGTTTTTT
CDR3: CAISRTSGDTGELFF

V: TRBV5-1
size: NA
J: TRBJ2-7
D: NA
DNA: TGCGCCAGCAGCTTGGGAGCGGATAGGAGCTCCTACGAGCAGTACTTC
CDR3: CASSLGADRSSYEQYF

V: TRBV2
size: NA
J: TRBJ2-5
D: TRBD2
DNA: TGTACCTTCAGTTTAGCAGGGACTAGCGGGGGGGCAGGAGAGACCCAGTACTTC
CDR3: CTFSLAGTSGGAGETQYF

V: TRBV29-1
size: many
J: TRBJ2-5
D: NA
DNA: TGCAGCGTTGAGGCCAGGGAGACCCAGTACTTC
CDR3: CSVEARETQYF

V: TRBV6-1
size: NA
J: TRBJ2-7
D: TRBD1
DNA: TGTGCCAGCAGTCGGGGACAGGGACGAGACGACGAGCAGTACTTC
CDR3: CASSRGQGRDDEQYF

V: TRBV12-3/TRBV12-4
size: NA
J: TRBJ2-5
D: NA
DNA: TGTGCCAGCTCGATGGGGGGGCGGGGGTATCAAGAGACCCAGTACTTC
CDR3: CASSMGGRGYQETQYF

V: TRBV24-1
size: NA
J: TRBJ2-7
D: NA
DNA: TGTGCCACCGCGCCCAGCTGGGCATCAAACGAGCAGTACTTC
CDR3: CATAPSWASNEQYF

V: TRBV30
size: many
J: TRBJ2-2
D: NA
DNA: TGTGCCTGGAGTGTATCAGGGAGCACCGGGGAGCTGTTTTTT
CDR3: CAWSVSGSTGELFF

V: TRBV12-3/TRBV12-4
size: many
J: TRBJ2-1
D: TRBD2
DNA: TGTGCCAGCAGACCGGGACTAGCGGCCTACAATGAGCAGTTCTTC
CDR3: CASRPGLAAYNEQFF

V: TRBV11-2
size: few
J: TRBJ2-5
D: NA
DNA: TGTGCCAGCAGCTCCCAGCGGAGGCAAGAGACCCAGTACTTC
CDR3: CASSSQRRQETQYF

V: TRBV9
size: NA
J: TRBJ2-2
D: TRBD1
DNA: TGTGCCAGCAGCGCCACAGGGGGCACCGGGGAGCTGTTTTTT
CDR3: CASSATGGTGELFF

V: TRBV29-1
size: many
J: TRBJ2-1
D: NA
DNA: TGCAGCGTCCCCCCGGGTCCCTACAATGAGCAGTTCTTC
CDR3: CSVPPGPYNEQFF

V: TRBV6-2/TRBV6-3
size: NA
J: TRBJ2-1
D: NA
DNA: TGTGCCAGCACTCGCATACCCAACTACAATGAGCAGTTCTTC
CDR3: CASTRIPNYNEQFF

V: TRBV12-3/TRBV12-4
size: NA
J: TRBJ2-7
D: TRBD1
DNA: TGTGCCTGCAGCACCGGGACAGGCGTCTACGAGCAGTACTTC
CDR3: CACSTGTGVYEQYF

V: TRBV24-1
size: few
J: TRBJ2-1
D: NA
DNA: TGTGCCACCAGTGAACCCCGGGACCCAACTAGCTACAATGAGCAGTTCTTC
CDR3: CATSEPRDPTSYNEQFF

V: TRBV7-7
size: many
J: TRBJ2-3
D: NA
DNA: TGTGCTAGCAGCTTCGGCGGGTCTAGCACAGATACGCAGTATTTT
CDR3: CASSFGGSSTDTQYF

V: TRBV20-1
size: few
J: TRBJ2-1
D: NA
DNA: TGCAGTGCGCGGACCCCTAAGGGCCACAATGAGCAGTTCTTC
CDR3: CSARTPKGHNEQFF

V: TRBV20-1
size: many
J: TRBJ2-2
D: TRBD1
DNA: TGCAGTGCTAGAGTAGGACAGGGGGACACCGGGGAGCTGTTTTTT
CDR3: CSARVGQGDTGELFF

V: TRBV29-1
size: NA
J: TRBJ2-1
D: TRBD2
DNA: TGCAGCGGCATAAGCCGGACTAGGGCCAATGAGCAGTTCTTC
CDR3: CSGISRTRANEQFF

V: TRBV6-1
size: NA
J: TRBJ2-5
D: TRBD2
DNA: TGTGCCAGCAGCAACGGGGGGGAAGAGACCCAGTACTTC
CDR3: CASSNGGEETQYF

V: TRBV5-1
size: few
J: TRBJ2-3
D: NA
DNA: TGCGCCAGCAGCCCCGGTAAGGCGCCTAGGGGAGATACGCAGTATTTT
CDR3: CASSPGKAPRGDTQYF

V: TRBV5-1
size: few
J: TRBJ2-3
D: NA
DNA: TGCGCCAGCAGCTTGCGGTTAGGTAGCACAGATACGCAGTATTTT
CDR3: CASSLRLGSTDTQYF

V: TRBV11-2
size: many
J: TRBJ2-2
D: TRBD2
DNA: TGTGCCAGCACCTGGGAGGGCCCTCGGAACGGGGAGCTGTTTTTT
CDR3: CASTWEGPRNGELFF

V: TRBV5-1
size: many
J: TRBJ2-5
D: NA
DNA: TGCGCCAGCAGCTTGGATCTTTCTGGGGAGACCCAGTACTTC
CDR3: CASSLDLSGETQYF

V: TRBV6-1
size: few
J: TRBJ1-2
D: TRBD1
DNA: TGTGCCAGCGCCAATACAGGGGGGGAGGGCGGCTACACCTTC
CDR3: CASANTGGEGGYTF

V: TRBV23-1
size: NA
J: TRBJ2-5
D: TRBD2
DNA: TGCGCCAGCAGTCAATCCAGCCTAGCGGGGGGTCAAGAGACCCAGTACTTC
CDR3: CASSQSSLAGGQETQYF